The 21 T cell receptor beta chains below come from one sample, sequenced in a study of OX40 agonist ivuxolimab in advanced cancers. Produced via immunoSEQ multiplex PCR; TCRdb's table is partial and in-frame only. The sample lists 50,000 to 70,000 clones, 85% to 90% occurring once. Specimen: CD4+ or CD8+ T cells sorted from blood, collected in a trial of the OX40 agonist ivuxolimab. The receptors come from an adult with an advanced solid tumor such as melanoma, head and neck, liver or kidney cancer.

The rearrangement uses TRBV19 and TRBJ1-6, with TRBD1 as a possible D gene (6 bases). CDR1 and CDR2 (germline): LNHDA, SQIVND (reference sequence). The CDR3 contains 15 residues. Trimming cost V 5 bases and J 12 bases, with 20 bases left between them. The CDR3 protein is CASSGSAGTIGPLHF. The CDR3 bases are TGTGCCAGTAGTGGAAGCGCCGGGACAATAGGACCCCTCCACTTT.

The chain uses TRBV18 and TRBJ1-2; D not resolved. Per the germline V gene, CDR1 is KGHSH and CDR2 is LQKENI. V was clipped by 1 base and J by 0 bases, with 9 bases between them. This CDR3 contains 15 residues. DNA for the CDR3: TGTGCCAGCTCACCACGGTCCTCAGCTAACTATGGCTACACCTTC. It is translated as CASSPRSSANYGYTF.

This chain connects TRBV29-1 to TRBJ1-2; D is uncertain. V dropped 4 bases and J dropped 5 bases, with 8 bases sitting between them. Per the germline V gene, CDR1 is SQVTM and CDR2 is ANQGSEA. CDR3 length: 11 residues. CDR3 protein: CSVVSIYGYTF. DNA for the CDR3: TGCAGCGTTGTAAGCATTTATGGCTACACCTTC.

This chain connects TRBV7-2 to TRBJ2-7; TRBD2 might be the D (5 bases). The CDR3 extends over 12 amino acids. Germline CDR1 reads SGHTA; CDR2 reads FQGNSA. V lost 5 bases to trimming and J lost 6 bases, with 11 bases between them. This chain's CDR3 is CASSPPAGEQYF. The DNA of the CDR3 is TGTGCCAGCAGCCCGCCCGCGGGCGAGCAGTACTTC.

This clone was picked up a small number of times. CDR3 bases: TGTGCCAGCAGTGGCGCAGGGAAGGGGATCACTGAAGCTTTCTTT. Its translation: CASSGAGKGITEAFF. This sequence joins TRBV25-1 and TRBJ1-1; maybe TRBD1 (5 bases). The CDR3 covers 15 residues. Germline CDR1 reads MGHDK; CDR2 reads SYGVNS. The germline V and J ends were trimmed by 4 bases and 4 bases, with 16 bases remaining between them.

V gene TRBV11-2 combines with J gene TRBJ2-2; D possibly matches TRBD1 or TRBD2 (6 bases each). CDR1 is SGHAT, CDR2 FQNNGV, per germline. The CDR3 consists of 14 residues. Trimming pared 10 bases from V and 7 bases from J, leaving 19 bases between. The CDR3 spells CATMWGASGGELFF. The DNA of the CDR3 is TGTGCCACCATGTGGGGGGCGAGCGGCGGGGAGCTGTTTTTT.

The rearrangement uses TRBV5-5 and TRBJ2-1; 8 bases line up with TRBD2. J gave up 9 bases and V 4 bases, and 12 bases lay outside the gene matches. Germline V gene sequence: CDR1 SGHKS, CDR2 YYEKEE (reference sequence). The CDR3 extends over 15 amino acids. CDR3 in DNA: TGTGCCAGCAGCCCGTGGTTGCGGGAGGACCGTGAGCAGTTCTTC. Translation gives CASSPWLREDREQFF.

This rearrangement joins TRBV29-1 to TRBJ2-1; D gene ambiguous. The V gene's germline CDR1 is SQVTM and CDR2 ANQGSEA. Trimming took off 6 bases at V and 9 bases at J, with 12 bases between the two ends. The CDR3 loop spans 11 amino acids. Here the CDR3 reads CSVQPGSEQFF. CDR3 coding DNA: TGCAGCGTCCAACCTGGGTCTGAGCAGTTCTTC.

This rearrangement joins TRBV5-8 to TRBJ2-1, with D perhaps TRBD2 (6 bases). The germline gives CDR1 SGHTS, CDR2 YDEGEE. The CDR3 has 17 residues. Deletions cut 1 base from V and 0 bases from J, with 14 bases between. The CDR3 protein is CASSLQARGSSYNEQFF. Written as DNA, the CDR3 is TGTGCCAGCAGCTTGCAGGCCCGGGGGAGCTCCTACAATGAGCAGTTCTTC. Full variable domain (missing parts from reference TRBV5-8 and TRBJ2-1): EAGVTQSPTHLIKTRGQQATLRCSPISGHTSVYWYQQALGLGLQFLLWYDEGEERNRGNFPPRFSGRQFPNYSSELNVNALELEDSALYLCASSLQARGSSYNEQFFGPGTRLTVL.

The CDR3 loop reads CASTPRVLGEKLFF. CDR3 nucleotides: TGTGCCAGCACGCCCCGGGTCTTAGGCGAAAAACTGTTTTTT. The V and J genes are TRBV2 and TRBJ1-4; no firm D call. The CDR3 spans 14 residues. Trimming shortened V by 7 bases and J by 8 bases, and 17 bases separated the two germline ends. The V gene's germline CDR1 is SNHLY and CDR2 FYNNEI.

The chain carries TRBV29-1 and TRBJ2-3; D gene unclear. The CDR3 has 14 residues. Germline loops: CDR1 SQVTM, CDR2 ANQGSEA. V lost 3 bases and J lost 2, with 12 bases in between. The CDR3 loop is CSVDDPVLTDTQYF. CDR3 nucleotide sequence: TGCAGCGTTGACGATCCGGTTCTCACAGATACGCAGTATTTT.

Turning to this clone: The identical CDR3 is also encoded by other nucleotide sequences in the sample. The chain joins TRBV27 to TRBJ2-6; no definite D call. This CDR3 is 13 amino acids long. The V end was cut by 5 bases, the J end by 0 bases, with 2 bases between. CDR1 MNHEY and CDR2 SMNVEV come from the germline V gene (reference sequence). The DNA of the CDR3 is TGTGCCAGCAGTCTCTCTGGGGCCAACGTCCTGACTTTC. This gives the protein CASSLSGANVLTF.

This clone was observed a few times. The chain carries TRBV6-1 and TRBJ2-2, with 7 nucleotides matching TRBD2. Germline values: CDR1 MNHNS, CDR2 SASEGT. This CDR3 has 15 amino acids. V gave up 3 bases and J gave up 1 base; unmatched junction bases: 2. The DNA for the CDR3 is TGTGCCAGCAGTGAGGGGGGGGAGAACACCGGGGAGCTGTTTTTT. Translated, it gives CASSEGGENTGELFF.

The gene calls are TRBV9 and TRBJ1-5; D uncertain. Trimming cost V 0 bases and J 5 bases, with 6 bases left between them. Germline V gives CDR1 SGDLS, CDR2 YYNGEE. CDR3 length equals 13 residues. The CDR3 DNA is TGTGCCAGCAGCGTAGCGGGTTATCAGCCCCAGCATTTT. This codes for CASSVAGYQPQHF.

V usage is TRBV19 and J usage is TRBJ1-5; D possibly corresponds to TRBD1 (5 bases). The CDR3 is made up of 14 amino acids. Germline V gene data show CDR1 as LNHDA and CDR2 as SQIVND (reference sequence). V lost 8 bases and J 3 bases, leaving 14 bases between the germline ends. The CDR3 bases are TGTGCCAGTCGGAGGGGTGAGTTCAATCAGCCCCAGCATTTT. It specifies CASRRGEFNQPQHF. The full variable domain, rest sourced from reference TRBV19 and TRBJ1-5, is DGGITQSPKYLFRKEGQNVTLSCEQNLNHDAMYWYRQDPGQGLRLIYYSQIVNDFQKGDIAEGYSVSREKKESFPLTVTSAQKNPTAFYLCASRRGEFNQPQHFGDGTRLSIL.

The chain uses TRBV19 and TRBJ2-7, with no clear D. Between the trimmed V and J ends, which lost 4 bases and 6 bases, there was a span of 16 bases. CDR1 is LNHDA and CDR2 is SQIVND in the germline V gene (reference sequence). This CDR3 is 14 amino acids long. The chain's CDR3 is CASSRSPALGEQYF. Here the CDR3 DNA reads TGTGCCAGTAGTAGGAGTCCGGCCCTAGGCGAGCAGTACTTC.

J is TRBJ1-2 and V is TRBV7-2; tentative D call: TRBD1 (6 bases). V gave up 5 bases and J gave up 9 bases, with 16 bases separating them. CDR1 SGHTA and CDR2 FQGNSA come from the germline V gene. The CDR3 runs to 13 residues. The CDR3 is CASSATGQLSYTF. CDR3 nucleotide sequence: TGTGCCAGCAGCGCAACAGGGCAGCTGAGCTACACCTTC.

V gene TRBV9 combines with J gene TRBJ1-1; D remains ambiguous. Trimming took off 3 bases at V and 4 bases at J, with 16 bases between the two ends. CDR1 is SGDLS and CDR2 is YYNGEE in the germline V gene. The CDR3 is 15 amino acids. The chain's CDR3 is CASSAPIGVATEAFF. The DNA of the CDR3 is TGTGCCAGCAGCGCCCCTATCGGGGTCGCCACTGAAGCTTTCTTT. Full variable domain (rest looked up from reference TRBV9 and TRBJ1-1): DSGVTQTPKHLITATGQRVTLRCSPRSGDLSVYWYQQSLDQGLQFLIQYYNGEERAKGNILERFSAQQFPDLHSELNLSSLELGDSALYFCASSAPIGVATEAFFGQGTRLTVV.

The V call is TRBV29-1, the J call TRBJ2-3, with 8 bases matching TRBD2. Germline CDR1 and CDR2: SQVTM and ANQGSEA. The CDR3 runs to 15 residues. V shed 4 bases and J 3 bases; nucleotides not matched to a gene: 9. For the CDR3, the DNA is TGCAGCGTTGGCCCTAGACTAGCGAGGACAGATACGCAGTATTTT. As protein: CSVGPRLARTDTQYF.

CDR3 sequence reads: CASRRDTEAFF. The CDR3 coding sequence is TGTGCCAGCAGGCGAGATACTGAAGCTTTCTTT. This chain connects TRBV27 to TRBJ1-1; D is unresolved. The V gene's germline CDR1 is MNHEY and CDR2 SMNVEV (reference sequence). CDR3 length equals 11 residues. V dropped 6 bases and J dropped 5 bases, with 7 bases sitting between them.

V usage is TRBV4-1 and J usage is TRBJ2-3, with 8 bases matching TRBD2. The CDR3 extends over 17 amino acids. Germline CDR1 MGHRA, CDR2 YSYEKL. V lost 4 bases to trimming and J lost 0 bases; unmatched junction nucleotides: 9. The CDR3 nucleotides read TGCGCCAGCAGCCGAACTTTCGCGGGAGGTAGCACAGATACGCAGTATTTT. Amino acids: CASSRTFAGGSTDTQYF.